This T cell receptor beta chain appears in the sequencing data of a study of shared clonotypes between healthy human individuals. Points from the study as a whole: Having only a few donors restricted how much genetic and exposure-history diversity was captured.

V lost 6 bases and J lost 4, with 7 bases in between. CDR3 length equals 13 residues. CDR1 is WSHSY, CDR2 SAAADI, per germline. An assay was performed, and its level was deep. The table came from immunoSEQ multiplex PCR; TCRdb's copy has only in-frame clones and leaves some out. Here the sample spans approximately 940,000 clones, around 80% being singletons. Turning to this clone: Antigen specificity is unknown.

The chain links TRBV10-2 to TRBJ1-6; D call uncertain. The source material was memory CD4+ T cells sorted from blood. Stated subset: CD45RA-negative fraction. This TCR derives from a man aged 18 to 30 in good health. CDR3 sequence (DNA): TGCGCCAGCAGCCTGGGGTATAATTCACCCCTCCACTTT. It translates to CASSLGYNSPLHF.